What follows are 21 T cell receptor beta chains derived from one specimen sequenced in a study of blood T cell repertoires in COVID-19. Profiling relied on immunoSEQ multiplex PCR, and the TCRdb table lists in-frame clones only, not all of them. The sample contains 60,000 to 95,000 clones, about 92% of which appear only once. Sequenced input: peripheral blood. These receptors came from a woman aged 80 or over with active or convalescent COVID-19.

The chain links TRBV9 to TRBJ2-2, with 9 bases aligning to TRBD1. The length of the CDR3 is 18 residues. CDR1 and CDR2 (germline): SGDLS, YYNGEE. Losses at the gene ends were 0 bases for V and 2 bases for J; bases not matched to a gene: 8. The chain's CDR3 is CASSVAEGDRENTGELFF. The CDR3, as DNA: TGTGCCAGCAGCGTAGCTGAAGGGGACAGGGAAAACACCGGGGAGCTGTTTTTT.

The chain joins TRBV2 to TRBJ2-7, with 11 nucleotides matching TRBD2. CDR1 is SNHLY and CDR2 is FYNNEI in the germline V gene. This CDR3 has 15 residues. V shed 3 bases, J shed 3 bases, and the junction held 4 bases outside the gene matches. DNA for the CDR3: TGTGCCAGCAGTGAGTTTAGCGGGGGGGACTACGAGCAGTACTTC. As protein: CASSEFSGGDYEQYF. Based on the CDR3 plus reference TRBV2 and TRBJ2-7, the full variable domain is EPEVTQTPSHQVTQMGQEVILRCVPISNHLYFYWYRQILGQKVEFLVSFYNNEISEKSEIFDDQFSVERPDGSNFTLKIRSTKLEDSAMYFCASSEFSGGDYEQYFGPGTRLTVT.

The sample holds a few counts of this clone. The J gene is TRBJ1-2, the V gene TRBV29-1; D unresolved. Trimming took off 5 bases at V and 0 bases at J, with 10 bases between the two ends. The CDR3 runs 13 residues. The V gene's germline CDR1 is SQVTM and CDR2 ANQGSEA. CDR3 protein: CSVPPESNYGYTF. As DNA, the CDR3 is TGCAGCGTTCCTCCGGAGTCTAACTATGGCTACACCTTC.

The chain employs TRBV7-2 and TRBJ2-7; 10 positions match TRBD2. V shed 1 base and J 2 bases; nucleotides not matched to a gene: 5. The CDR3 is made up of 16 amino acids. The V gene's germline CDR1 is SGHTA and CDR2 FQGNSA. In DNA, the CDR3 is TGTGCCAGCAGCTTAGGTCCTAGCGGGGGAACCTACGAGCAGTACTTC. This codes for CASSLGPSGGTYEQYF.

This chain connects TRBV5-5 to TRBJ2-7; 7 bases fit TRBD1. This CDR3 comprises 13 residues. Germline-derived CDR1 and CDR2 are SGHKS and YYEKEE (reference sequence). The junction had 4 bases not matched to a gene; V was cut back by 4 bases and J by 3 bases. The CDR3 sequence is CASSPRDSYEQYF. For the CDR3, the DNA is TGTGCCAGCAGCCCCCGGGACAGCTACGAGCAGTACTTC. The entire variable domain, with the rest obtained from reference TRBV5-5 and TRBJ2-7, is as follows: DAGVTQSPTHLIKTRGQQVTLRCSPISGHKSVSWYQQVLGQGPQFIFQYYEKEERGRGNFPDRFSARQFPNYSSELNVNALLLGDSALYLCASSPRDSYEQYFGPGTRLTVT.

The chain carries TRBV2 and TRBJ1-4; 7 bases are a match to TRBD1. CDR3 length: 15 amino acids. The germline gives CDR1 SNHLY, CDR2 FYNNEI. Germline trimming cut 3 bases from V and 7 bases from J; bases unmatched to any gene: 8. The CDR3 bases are TGTGCCAGCAGTGATGGTCAGGGGGTTGCTGAAAAACTGTTTTTT. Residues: CASSDGQGVAEKLFF.

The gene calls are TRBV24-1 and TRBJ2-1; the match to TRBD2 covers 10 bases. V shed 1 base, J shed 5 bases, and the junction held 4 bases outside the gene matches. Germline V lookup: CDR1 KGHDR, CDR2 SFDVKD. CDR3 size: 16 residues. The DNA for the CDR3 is TGTGCCACCAGTGATTTCCCCAGCGGGGGGGACAATGAGCAGTTCTTC. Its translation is CATSDFPSGGDNEQFF.

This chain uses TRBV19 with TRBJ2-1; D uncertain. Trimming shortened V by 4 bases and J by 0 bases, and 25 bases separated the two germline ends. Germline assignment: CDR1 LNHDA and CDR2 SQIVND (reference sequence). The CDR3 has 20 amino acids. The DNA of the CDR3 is TGTGCCAGTAGTAAAAGGTTGCCCGGTGGGTCCCCTAGCTCCTACAATGAGCAGTTCTTC. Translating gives CASSKRLPGGSPSSYNEQFF.

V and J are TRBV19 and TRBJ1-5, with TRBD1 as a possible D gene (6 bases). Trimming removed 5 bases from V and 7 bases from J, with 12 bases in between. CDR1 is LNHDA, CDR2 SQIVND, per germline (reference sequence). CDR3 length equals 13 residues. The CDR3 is CASSRTVRQPQHF. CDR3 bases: TGTGCCAGTAGTCGGACAGTACGGCAGCCCCAGCATTTT.

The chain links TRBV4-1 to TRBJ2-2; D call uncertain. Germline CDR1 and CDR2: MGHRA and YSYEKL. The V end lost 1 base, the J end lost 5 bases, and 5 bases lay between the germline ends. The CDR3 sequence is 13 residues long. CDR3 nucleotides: TGCGCCAGCAGCCAAGCTAGGACCGGGGAGCTGTTTTTT. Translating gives CASSQARTGELFF.

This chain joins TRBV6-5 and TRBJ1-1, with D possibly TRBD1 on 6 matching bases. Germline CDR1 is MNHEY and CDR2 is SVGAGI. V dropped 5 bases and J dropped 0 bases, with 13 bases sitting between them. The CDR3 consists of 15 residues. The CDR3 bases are TGTGCCAGCAGTAGGGGGGGAAATATGAACACTGAAGCTTTCTTT. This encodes CASSRGGNMNTEAFF.

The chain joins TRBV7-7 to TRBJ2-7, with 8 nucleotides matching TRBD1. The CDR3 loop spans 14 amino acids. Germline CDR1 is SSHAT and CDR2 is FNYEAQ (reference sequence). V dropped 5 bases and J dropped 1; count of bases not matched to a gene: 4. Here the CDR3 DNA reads TGTGCCAGCAGCGTTGGACAGGGTTCCTACGAGCAGTACTTC. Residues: CASSVGQGSYEQYF. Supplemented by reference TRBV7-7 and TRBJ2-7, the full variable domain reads GAGVSQSPRYKVTKRGQDVTLRCDPISSHATLYWYQQALGQGPEFLTYFNYEAQPDKSGLPSDRFSAERPEGSISTLTIQRTEQRDSAMYRCASSVGQGSYEQYFGPGTRLTVT.

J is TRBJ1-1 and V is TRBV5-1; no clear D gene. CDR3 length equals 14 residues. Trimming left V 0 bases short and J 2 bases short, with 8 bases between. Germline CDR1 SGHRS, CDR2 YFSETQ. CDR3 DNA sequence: TGCGCCAGCAGCTTGGGGCGCGGAAACACTGAAGCTTTCTTT. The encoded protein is CASSLGRGNTEAFF.

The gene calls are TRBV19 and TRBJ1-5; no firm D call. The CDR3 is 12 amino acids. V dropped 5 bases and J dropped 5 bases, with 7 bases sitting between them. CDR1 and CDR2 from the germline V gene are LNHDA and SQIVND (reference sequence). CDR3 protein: CASSPSYQPQHF. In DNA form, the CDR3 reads TGTGCCAGTAGTCCGAGTTATCAGCCCCAGCATTTT.

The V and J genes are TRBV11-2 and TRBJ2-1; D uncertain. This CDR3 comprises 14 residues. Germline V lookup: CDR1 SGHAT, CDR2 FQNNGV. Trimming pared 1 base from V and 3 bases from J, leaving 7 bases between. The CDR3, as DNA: TGTGCCAGCAGCTTAGCCCTACTCTACAATGAGCAGTTCTTC. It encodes CASSLALLYNEQFF.

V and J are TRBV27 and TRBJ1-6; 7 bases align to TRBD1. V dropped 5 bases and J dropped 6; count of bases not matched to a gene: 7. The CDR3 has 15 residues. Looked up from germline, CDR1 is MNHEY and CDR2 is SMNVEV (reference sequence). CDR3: CASSGSGTVNSPLHF. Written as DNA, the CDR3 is TGTGCCAGCAGTGGATCCGGGACAGTTAATTCACCCCTCCACTTT.

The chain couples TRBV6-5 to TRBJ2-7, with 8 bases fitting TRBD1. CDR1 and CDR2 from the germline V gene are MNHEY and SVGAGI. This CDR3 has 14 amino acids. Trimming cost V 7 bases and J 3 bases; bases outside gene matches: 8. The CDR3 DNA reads TGTGCCAGCACCTTTTACAGGGGGGACTACGAGCAGTACTTC. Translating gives CASTFYRGDYEQYF.

The CDR3 here is CASSYEVRTEAFF. The CDR3 DNA is TGTGCCAGCAGTTACGAGGTGCGTACTGAAGCTTTCTTT. The chain recombines TRBV6-2 or TRBV6-3 with TRBJ1-1, with D uncertain. The germline V and J ends were trimmed by 2 bases and 5 bases, with 9 bases remaining between them. This CDR3 region has 13 residues. The germline V gene has CDR1 MNHEY and CDR2 SVGEGT.

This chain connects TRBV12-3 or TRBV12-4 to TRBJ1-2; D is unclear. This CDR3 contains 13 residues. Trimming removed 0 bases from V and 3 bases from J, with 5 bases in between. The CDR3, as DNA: TGTGCCAGCAGTTTAGCGGACTACTATGGCTACACCTTC. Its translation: CASSLADYYGYTF.

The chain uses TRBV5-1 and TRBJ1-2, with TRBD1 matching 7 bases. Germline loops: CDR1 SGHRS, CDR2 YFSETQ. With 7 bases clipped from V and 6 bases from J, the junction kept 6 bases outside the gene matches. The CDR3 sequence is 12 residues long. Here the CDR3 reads CASRMGTDGYTF. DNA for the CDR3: TGCGCCAGCCGCATGGGGACAGATGGCTACACCTTC.

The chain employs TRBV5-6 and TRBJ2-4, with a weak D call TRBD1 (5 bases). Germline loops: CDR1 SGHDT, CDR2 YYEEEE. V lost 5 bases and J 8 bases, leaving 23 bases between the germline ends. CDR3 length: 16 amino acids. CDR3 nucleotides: TGTGCCAGCAGTTCGTTGGAGAGACAGAGTTTTGACATTCAGTACTTC. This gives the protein CASSSLERQSFDIQYF.